Described below is a single TCR beta chain sequence and its context. The data belong to a study of blood T cell repertoires in COVID-19. As for the study in general: The origin of the acute and convalescent COVID-19 samples was the United States, Italy and Spain. From T cells, B-cell-depleted T cells, or PBMCs came the material, which was cDNA or gDNA.

How the authors handled the data: Estimated nucleated cell counts came from reference gene primer amplification. Data came from immunoSEQ multiplex PCR; TCRdb stores just in-frame clones and leaves some out. That table supplies the V and J calls and clone size; D and trimming were determined from the DNA. The sample contains 130,000 or so clones, roughly nine tenths of which appear only once. Seattle's enrolled individuals joined amid active infection and were then monitored longitudinally. The CDR3 runs 16 residues. V was shortened by 4 bases and J by 0 bases, with 13 bases between the two germline ends. CDR1 LGHDT and CDR2 YNNKEL come from the germline V gene (reference sequence).

The specimen was peripheral blood. The clonotype was recovered from a human donor with COVID-19, enrolled during active disease. The donor label of this sample is uncertain. This sequence joins TRBV3-1 (or the pseudogene TRBV3-2) and TRBJ1-3, with unresolved D. CDR3 loop: CASSLTDTPSGNTIYF. CDR3 nucleotide sequence: TGTGCCAGCAGCCTTACAGATACCCCCTCTGGAAACACCATATATTTT.